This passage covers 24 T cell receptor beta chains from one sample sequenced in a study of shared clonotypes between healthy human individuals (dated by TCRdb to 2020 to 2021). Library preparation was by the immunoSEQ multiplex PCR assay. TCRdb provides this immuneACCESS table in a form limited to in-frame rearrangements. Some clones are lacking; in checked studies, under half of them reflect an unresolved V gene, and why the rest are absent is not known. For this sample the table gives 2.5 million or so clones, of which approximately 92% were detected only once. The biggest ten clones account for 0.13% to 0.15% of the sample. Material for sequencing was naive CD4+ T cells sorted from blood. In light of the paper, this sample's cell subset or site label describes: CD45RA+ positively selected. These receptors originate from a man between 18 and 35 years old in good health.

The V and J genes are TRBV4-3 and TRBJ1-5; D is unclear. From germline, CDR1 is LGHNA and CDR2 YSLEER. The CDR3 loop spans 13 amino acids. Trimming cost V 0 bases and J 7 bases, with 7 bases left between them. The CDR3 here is CASSQEVRQPQHF. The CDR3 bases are TGCGCCAGCAGCCAAGAGGTGAGGCAGCCCCAGCATTTT.

CDR3 DNA sequence: TGTGCCAGCAGCTTGTCTCAGAAAGAGACCCAGTACTTC. Translated: CASSLSQKETQYF. The V call is TRBV7-6, the J call TRBJ2-5, with D unresolved. From germline, CDR1 is SGHVS and CDR2 FNYEAQ. V shed 3 bases and J shed 3 bases, with 8 bases lying between them. The CDR3 covers 13 residues.

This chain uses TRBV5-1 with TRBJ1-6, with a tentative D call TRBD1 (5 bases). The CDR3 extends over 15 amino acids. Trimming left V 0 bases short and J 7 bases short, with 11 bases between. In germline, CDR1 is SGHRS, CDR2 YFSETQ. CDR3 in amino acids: CASSLERRDNSPLHF. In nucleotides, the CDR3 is TGCGCCAGCAGCTTGGAGCGCAGGGACAATTCACCCCTCCACTTT.

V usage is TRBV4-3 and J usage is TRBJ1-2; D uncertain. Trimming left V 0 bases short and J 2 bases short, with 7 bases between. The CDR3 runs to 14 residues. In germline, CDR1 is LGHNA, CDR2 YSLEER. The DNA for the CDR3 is TGCGCCAGCAGCCAAGATGTAGGAAACTATGGCTACACCTTC. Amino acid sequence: CASSQDVGNYGYTF.

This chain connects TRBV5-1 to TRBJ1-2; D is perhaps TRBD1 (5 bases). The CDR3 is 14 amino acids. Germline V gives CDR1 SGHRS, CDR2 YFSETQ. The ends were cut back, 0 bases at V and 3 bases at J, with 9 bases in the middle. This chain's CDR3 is CASSLAGRDYGYTF. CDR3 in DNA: TGCGCCAGCAGCTTGGCTGGCAGGGACTATGGCTACACCTTC.

The CDR3 is CASSLGLGAGGTDTQYF. The DNA for the CDR3 is TGTGCCAGCAGCTTAGGGCTAGGAGCGGGAGGTACAGATACGCAGTATTTT. The chain employs TRBV11-2 and TRBJ2-3, with 9 nucleotides matching TRBD2. The junction had 8 bases not matched to a gene; V was cut back by 1 base and J by 3 bases. CDR3 size: 17 residues. Germline assignment: CDR1 SGHAT and CDR2 FQNNGV.

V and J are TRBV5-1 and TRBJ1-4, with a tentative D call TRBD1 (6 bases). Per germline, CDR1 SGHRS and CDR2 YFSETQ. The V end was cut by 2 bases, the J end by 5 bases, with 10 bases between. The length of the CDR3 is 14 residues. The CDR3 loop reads CASSFGQKNEKLFF. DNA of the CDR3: TGCGCCAGCAGCTTTGGACAGAAGAATGAAAAACTGTTTTTT.

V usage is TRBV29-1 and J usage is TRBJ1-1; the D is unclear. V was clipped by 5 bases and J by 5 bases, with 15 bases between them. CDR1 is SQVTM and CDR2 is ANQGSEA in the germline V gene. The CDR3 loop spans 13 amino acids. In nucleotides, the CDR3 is TGCAGCGTTCTCTTCCGGTGGCAGACTGAAGCTTTCTTT. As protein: CSVLFRWQTEAFF.

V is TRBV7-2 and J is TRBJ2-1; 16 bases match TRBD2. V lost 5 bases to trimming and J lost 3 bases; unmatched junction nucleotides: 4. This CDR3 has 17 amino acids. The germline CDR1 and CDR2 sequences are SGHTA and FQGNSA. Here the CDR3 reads CASSDGTSGGVYNEQFF. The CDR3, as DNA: TGTGCCAGCAGCGACGGGACTAGCGGGGGGGTCTACAATGAGCAGTTCTTC.

DNA of the CDR3: TGTGCCAGCAGTTTATGGGCTAGCGGGGGAAGTGAGCAGTTCTTC. This encodes CASSLWASGGSEQFF. V usage is TRBV27 and J usage is TRBJ2-1, with TRBD2 identical over 10 bases. Germline CDR1 is MNHEY and CDR2 is SMNVEV (reference sequence). This CDR3 comprises 15 residues. V shed 1 base and J 9 bases; nucleotides not matched to a gene: 6.

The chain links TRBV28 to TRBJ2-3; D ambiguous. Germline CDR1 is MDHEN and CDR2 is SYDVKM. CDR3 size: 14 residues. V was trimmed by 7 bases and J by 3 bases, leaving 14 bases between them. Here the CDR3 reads CASIPPAATDTQYF. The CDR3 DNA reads TGTGCCAGCATCCCCCCGGCGGCGACAGATACGCAGTATTTT.

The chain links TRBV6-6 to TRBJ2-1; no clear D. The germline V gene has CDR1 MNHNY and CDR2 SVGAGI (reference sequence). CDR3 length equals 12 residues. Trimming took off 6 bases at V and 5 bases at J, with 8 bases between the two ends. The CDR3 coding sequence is TGTGCCAGCAGCCCCGCAGACAATGAGCAGTTCTTC. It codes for CASSPADNEQFF.

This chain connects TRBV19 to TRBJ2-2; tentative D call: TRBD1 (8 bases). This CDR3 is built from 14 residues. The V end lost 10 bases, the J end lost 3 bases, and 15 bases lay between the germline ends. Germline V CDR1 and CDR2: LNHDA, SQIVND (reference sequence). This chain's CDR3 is CATRTGRDTGELFF. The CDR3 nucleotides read TGTGCCACTCGGACAGGGAGGGACACCGGGGAGCTGTTTTTT.

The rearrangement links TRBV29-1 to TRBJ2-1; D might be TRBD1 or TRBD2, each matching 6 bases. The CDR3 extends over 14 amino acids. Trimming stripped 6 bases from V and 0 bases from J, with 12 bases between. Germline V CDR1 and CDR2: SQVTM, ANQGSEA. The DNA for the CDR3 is TGCAGCGTGGGGGGCCAGAGCTCCTACAATGAGCAGTTCTTC. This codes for CSVGGQSSYNEQFF.

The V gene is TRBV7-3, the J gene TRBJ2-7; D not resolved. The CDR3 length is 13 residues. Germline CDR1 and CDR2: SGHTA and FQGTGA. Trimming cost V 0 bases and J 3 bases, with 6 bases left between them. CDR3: CASSLTVGYEQYF. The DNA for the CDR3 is TGTGCCAGCAGCTTAACGGTCGGCTACGAGCAGTACTTC.

The CDR3 DNA reads TGTGCCAGCAGCATCGGACTAGCGGGGGCAGATACGCAGTATTTT. Encoded protein: CASSIGLAGADTQYF. V gene TRBV27 combines with J gene TRBJ2-3, with 13 bases that match TRBD2. V shed 6 bases and J 4 bases; nucleotides not matched to a gene: 4. CDR3 size: 15 residues. CDR1 is MNHEY, CDR2 SMNVEV, per germline (reference sequence).

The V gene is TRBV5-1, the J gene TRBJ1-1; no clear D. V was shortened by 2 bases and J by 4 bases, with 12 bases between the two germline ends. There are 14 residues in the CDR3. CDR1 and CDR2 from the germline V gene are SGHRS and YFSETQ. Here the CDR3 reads CASSLAGPSTEAFF. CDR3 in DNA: TGCGCCAGCAGCTTAGCCGGGCCCAGCACTGAAGCTTTCTTT. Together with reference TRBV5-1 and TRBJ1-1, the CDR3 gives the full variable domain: KAGVTQTPRYLIKTRGQQVTLSCSPISGHRSVSWYQQTPGQGLQFLFEYFSETQRNKGNFPGRFSGRQFSNSRSEMNVSTLELGDSALYLCASSLAGPSTEAFFGQGTRLTVV.

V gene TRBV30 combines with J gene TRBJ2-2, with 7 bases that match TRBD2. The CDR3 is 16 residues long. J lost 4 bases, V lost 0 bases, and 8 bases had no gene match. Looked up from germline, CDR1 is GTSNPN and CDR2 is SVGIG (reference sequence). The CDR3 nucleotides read TGTGCCTGGAGTGTCGGCGGGAGCGTAGGCACCGGGGAGCTGTTTTTT. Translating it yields CAWSVGGSVGTGELFF.

The CDR3 nucleotides are TGTGCCAGCACTAGCATCTACGAGCAGTACTTC. Translating it yields CASTSIYEQYF. The chain joins TRBV28 to TRBJ2-7; D may be TRBD2 (5 bases). This CDR3 is built from 11 residues. Germline-derived CDR1 and CDR2 are MDHEN and SYDVKM. Trimming removed 7 bases at V and 3 bases at J, with 7 bases between.

CDR3: CASTGLGEETQYF. The CDR3 DNA reads TGTGCCAGCACCGGCTTGGGGGAAGAGACCCAGTACTTC. V and J are TRBV6-5 and TRBJ2-5; possibly TRBD1 or TRBD2 for D (5 bases each). The CDR3 sequence is 13 residues long. CDR1 MNHEY and CDR2 SVGAGI come from the germline V gene. The ends were cut back, 7 bases at V and 3 bases at J, with 12 bases in the middle.

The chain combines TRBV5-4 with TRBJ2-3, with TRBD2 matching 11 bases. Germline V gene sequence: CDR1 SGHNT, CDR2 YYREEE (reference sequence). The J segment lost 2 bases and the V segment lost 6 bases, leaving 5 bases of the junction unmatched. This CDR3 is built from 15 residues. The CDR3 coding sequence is TGTGCCAGCACTTTAGCGGGAGGGACCACAGATACGCAGTATTTT. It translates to CASTLAGGTTDTQYF.

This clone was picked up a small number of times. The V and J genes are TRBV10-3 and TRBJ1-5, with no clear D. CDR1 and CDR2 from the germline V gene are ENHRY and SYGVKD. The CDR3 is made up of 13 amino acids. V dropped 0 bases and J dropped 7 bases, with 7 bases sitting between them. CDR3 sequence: CAISESWEQPQHF. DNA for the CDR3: TGTGCCATCAGTGAGTCTTGGGAGCAGCCCCAGCATTTT.

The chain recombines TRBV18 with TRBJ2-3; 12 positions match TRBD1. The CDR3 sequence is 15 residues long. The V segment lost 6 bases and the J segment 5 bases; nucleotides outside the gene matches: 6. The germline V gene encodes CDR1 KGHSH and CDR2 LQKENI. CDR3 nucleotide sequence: TGTGCCAGCTCGGGGACAGGGGGCCTCCGAGATACGCAGTATTTT. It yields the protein CASSGTGGLRDTQYF.

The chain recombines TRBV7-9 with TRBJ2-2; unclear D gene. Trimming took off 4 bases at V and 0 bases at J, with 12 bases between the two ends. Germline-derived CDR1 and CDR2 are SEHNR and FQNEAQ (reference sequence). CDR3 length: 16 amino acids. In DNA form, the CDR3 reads TGTGCCAGCAGCTCACAGACACCCTCGAACACCGGGGAGCTGTTTTTT. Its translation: CASSSQTPSNTGELFF. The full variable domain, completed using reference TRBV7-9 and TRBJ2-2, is DTGVSQNPRHKITKRGQNVTFRCDPISEHNRLYWYRQTLGQGPEFLTYFQNEAQLEKSRLLSDRFSAERPKGSFSTLEIQRTEQGDSAMYLCASSSQTPSNTGELFFGEGSRLTVL.